This TCR beta chain was recovered during a study of blood T cell repertoires in COVID-19. Study background: The United States, Italy and Spain were the sources of the acute and convalescent COVID-19 samples. Sources were T cells, B-cell-depleted T cells, or PBMCs; the material itself was cDNA or gDNA.

Study processing details: The authors estimated nucleated cell counts from reference gene primer amplification. The method was immunoSEQ multiplex PCR; TCRdb's version includes in-frame clones alone and lacks a portion of them. Clone size and V and J calls were adopted from that table, with D and trimming inferred from the DNA. The table includes 40,000 to 45,000 clones, 89% detected once. Deletions cut 6 bases from V and 1 base from J, with 15 bases between. The CDR3 runs 15 residues. Per the germline V gene, CDR1 is MNHEY and CDR2 is SVGEGT. This receptor was identified in a middle-aged man with active COVID-19. This chain connects TRBV6-2 or TRBV6-3 to TRBJ1-1, with a possible D match to TRBD1 (5 bases). The sample consisted of peripheral blood. CDR3 bases: TGTGCCAGCAGCTCGCCGGGGAGGGGGAACACTGAAGCTTTCTTT. Amino acids: CASSSPGRGNTEAFF.